This T cell receptor (beta chain) was observed in a study of early T cells in non-severe SARS-CoV-2 infection. Study at large: The input, bulk RNA from unsorted whole blood, was sequenced, and chains were unpaired. Study-wide results and limits: Sequences matched to VDJdb favored anti-spike CD8 responses, while private and CD4 specificities were missed.

The CDR3 loop spans 17 amino acids. V was cut by 1 base and J by 7 bases, with 19 bases left in between. Germline-derived CDR1 and CDR2 are SGHAT and FQNNGV. About this clonotype: Its antigen is undetermined.

Attachment of unique molecular identifiers was made to individual cDNA molecules. From the 5' RACE reads, TCRdb called clonotypes with MiXCR, one entry per CDR3 protein. Counted here are 56,000 or so distinct CDR3 sequences, around 16% occurring once; the ten biggest clones make up roughly 4%. This chain uses TRBV11-2 with TRBJ2-2; D tentatively fits TRBD1 or TRBD2 (5 bases each). The receptor was isolated from an adult who was a healthcare worker with PCR-confirmed SARS-CoV-2 infection or an uninfected control (not recorded which). Sequenced here: whole blood, sampled at baseline. In DNA form, the CDR3 reads TGTGCCAGCAGCTTAGTAGGGACCCCGATTATCGGCGGGGAGCTGTTTTTT. Translation gives CASSLVGTPIIGGELFF.